A single sample is the source of the 32 T cell receptor beta chains below, sequenced in a study of T-cell reconstitution after alpha-beta-depleted transplantation in children. During its preparation, the TCRbeta library received unique molecular identifiers. Using its own MiXCR run on the PCR reads, TCRdb lists one record per CDR3 protein. The sample holds hundreds of thousands of distinct CDR3 sequences, approximately 8.4% seen once. Sample: PBMCs, mostly from graft donor cells, taken 360 days after TCRalphabeta/CD19-depleted stem cell transplant. The receptors were gathered from a male patient aged 2-10 years who had a stem cell transplant for acute myeloid leukemia, so the T cells may come from the graft donor.

The chain couples TRBV20-1 to TRBJ2-1, with unresolved D. Trimming removed 7 bases at V and 3 bases at J, with 10 bases between. The CDR3 has 12 amino acids. Germline V gene lookup returns CDR1 DFQATT and CDR2 SNEGSKA (reference sequence). The CDR3 sequence: CSVPGDYNEQFF. CDR3 in DNA: TGCAGTGTTCCTGGGGACTACAATGAGCAGTTCTTC.

The table lists this clonotype with many counts. The genes are TRBV20-1 and TRBJ1-1, with no clear D. Between the trimmed V and J ends, which lost 3 bases and 5 bases, there was a span of 13 bases. The CDR3 runs 13 residues. Germline V lookup: CDR1 DFQATT, CDR2 SNEGSKA (reference sequence). As DNA, the CDR3 is TGCAGTGCTAGGGCAGGCATGGGGACTGAAGCTTTCTTT. Translated, it gives CSARAGMGTEAFF.

This clonotype came up a few times. This chain connects TRBV3-1 to TRBJ2-3; possible D gene TRBD2, 6 bases. From germline, CDR1 is LGHDT and CDR2 YNNKEL (reference sequence). The CDR3 totals 16 residues. Trimming took off 0 bases at V and 7 bases at J, with 17 bases between the two ends. CDR3 nucleotide sequence: TGTGCCAGCAGCCAAGATCTTGCGGGGTGGGACCATACGCAGTATTTT. Amino acid sequence: CASSQDLAGWDHTQYF.

This clonotype was observed a handful of times. The rearrangement joins TRBV3-1 to TRBJ2-2; D is uncertain. This CDR3 region has 16 residues. V lost 1 base and J 4 bases, leaving 13 bases between the germline ends. Germline loops: CDR1 LGHDT, CDR2 YNNKEL (reference sequence). The chain's CDR3 is CASSQVRGRVTGELFF. CDR3 sequence (DNA): TGTGCCAGCAGCCAAGTCCGAGGTCGTGTCACCGGGGAGCTGTTTTTT.

The CDR3 DNA follows: TGTGCCAGCAGCTTAGGACCCCCGTCCTGGAACAATCAGCCCCAGCATTTT. Translating gives CASSLGPPSWNNQPQHF. The chain recombines TRBV7-2 with TRBJ1-5; unclear D gene. CDR3 length: 17 amino acids. Germline V lookup: CDR1 SGHTA, CDR2 FQGNSA. Trimming cost V 1 base and J 3 bases, with 16 bases left between them. Supplemented by reference TRBV7-2 and TRBJ1-5, the full variable domain reads GAGVSQSPSNKVTEKGKDVELRCDPISGHTALYWYRQSLGQGLEFLIYFQGNSAPDKSGLPSDRFSAERTGGSVSTLTIQRTQQEDSAVYLCASSLGPPSWNNQPQHFGDGTRLSIL.

The table lists this clonotype with a few counts. This chain links TRBV7-9 with TRBJ2-5; 10 nucleotides align to TRBD2. CDR3 length equals 15 residues. Per the germline V gene, CDR1 is SEHNR and CDR2 is FQNEAQ (reference sequence). The V gene end was trimmed by 5 bases and the J gene end by 2 bases; junction bases not matched to a gene: 5. CDR3 amino acids: CASSMTTSGQETQYF. The CDR3 DNA reads as TGTGCCAGCAGCATGACGACTAGCGGGCAAGAGACCCAGTACTTC.

This clonotype was observed at least ten times. V usage is TRBV29-1 and J usage is TRBJ2-5; D is ambiguous. The germline V gene has CDR1 SQVTM and CDR2 ANQGSEA. The V end lost 4 bases, the J end lost 4 bases, and 7 bases lay between the germline ends. The CDR3 runs 11 residues. CDR3 residues: CSVGDGETQYF. The CDR3 DNA reads as TGCAGCGTTGGTGACGGAGAGACCCAGTACTTC.

The chain recombines TRBV12-3 or TRBV12-4 with TRBJ1-5; 9 nucleotides align to TRBD1. After removal of 7 bases from V and 1 base from J, the junction contained 5 bases not matched to a gene. The CDR3 length is 15 residues. CDR3 sequence: CASKPGTGSNQPQHF. The CDR3 DNA reads TGTGCCAGCAAACCGGGGACAGGGAGCAATCAGCCCCAGCATTTT.

The V call is TRBV5-1, the J call TRBJ1-1, with TRBD1 matching over 7 bases. The V gene end was trimmed by 9 bases and the J gene end by 0 bases; junction bases not matched to a gene: 2. Looked up from germline, CDR1 is SGHRS and CDR2 is YFSETQ. This CDR3 comprises 12 residues. As DNA, the CDR3 is TGCGCCATCCAGGGGGTGAACACTGAAGCTTTCTTT. Translation: CAIQGVNTEAFF.

This clonotype appeared many times. This sequence joins TRBV5-1 and TRBJ2-7; perhaps TRBD2 as D (5 bases). Germline-derived CDR1 and CDR2 are SGHRS and YFSETQ. V lost 0 bases and J lost 2, with 9 bases in between. The CDR3 is 14 residues long. This CDR3 is CASSLEPGTYEQYF. CDR3 coding DNA: TGCGCCAGCAGCTTGGAGCCGGGAACCTACGAGCAGTACTTC.

This clonotype was seen only a few times. The V and J genes are TRBV4-3 and TRBJ1-1, with 7 bases matching TRBD1. CDR1 LGHNA and CDR2 YSLEER come from the germline V gene. The CDR3 spans 14 residues. Trimming took 5 bases from V and 4 from J; bases not matched to a gene: 7. CDR3 region: CASSLSGGSTEAFF. The CDR3 region has the DNA TGCGCCAGCAGCTTATCAGGGGGGAGCACTGAAGCTTTCTTT.

This clonotype was seen a handful of times. The chain has TRBV5-1 and TRBJ2-2; the match to TRBD2 covers 11 bases. The CDR3 contains 18 residues. Germline lookup yields CDR1 SGHRS and CDR2 YFSETQ. V shed 4 bases, J shed 1 base, and the junction held 9 bases outside the gene matches. CDR3 sequence (DNA): TGCGCCAGCAGCCCCCTCCCTGGACTAGCGGGGAACACCGGGGAGCTGTTTTTT. Its protein is CASSPLPGLAGNTGELFF.

The J gene is TRBJ2-5, the V gene TRBV12-3 or TRBV12-4, with D perhaps matching TRBD2 (6 bases). The CDR3 length is 13 residues. The V end was cut by 7 bases, the J end by 5 bases, with 14 bases between. The chain's CDR3 is CASMRGAGETQYF. The CDR3 coding sequence is TGTGCCAGCATGCGGGGTGCGGGGGAGACCCAGTACTTC.

This clonotype was seen a handful of times. The rearrangement joins TRBV15 to TRBJ1-5, with 8 bases fitting TRBD1. Germline CDR1 LNHNV, CDR2 YYDKDF (reference sequence). This CDR3 has 18 residues. J gave up 2 bases and V 0 bases, and 9 bases lay outside the gene matches. This chain's CDR3 is CATSRDYRTGTGNQPQHF. CDR3 DNA sequence: TGTGCCACCAGCAGAGATTATCGGACAGGGACCGGCAATCAGCCCCAGCATTTT.

This clonotype has ten or more counts. The chain combines TRBV27 with TRBJ2-3; D is unclear. Trimming pared 4 bases from V and 3 bases from J, leaving 11 bases between. CDR3 length equals 14 residues. Germline CDR1 reads MNHEY; CDR2 reads SMNVEV (reference sequence). This chain's CDR3 is CASSSAWITDTQYF. CDR3 coding DNA: TGTGCCAGCAGTTCCGCTTGGATAACAGATACGCAGTATTTT.

This chain uses TRBV12-3 or TRBV12-4 with TRBJ1-2; 7 bases agree with TRBD1. The CDR3 is 14 amino acids. V lost 5 bases to trimming and J lost 4 bases; unmatched junction nucleotides: 7. DNA of the CDR3: TGTGCCAGCAGTCCCATGGGGACAGCCTATGGCTACACCTTC. As protein: CASSPMGTAYGYTF.

This clonotype has only a few counts. This rearrangement joins TRBV5-1 to TRBJ1-4; 8 positions match TRBD1. V shed 4 bases, J shed 8 bases, and the junction held 10 bases outside the gene matches. CDR1 SGHRS and CDR2 YFSETQ come from the germline V gene. CDR3 size: 15 residues. The CDR3 here is CASSPGTGPGEKLFF. In nucleotides, the CDR3 is TGCGCCAGCAGCCCCGGGACAGGCCCGGGGGAAAAACTGTTTTTT.

This clonotype was recorded at least ten times. This chain connects TRBV15 to TRBJ2-1; no firm D call. Germline loops: CDR1 LNHNV, CDR2 YYDKDF (reference sequence). The length of the CDR3 is 16 residues. V gave up 0 bases and J gave up 2 bases, with 11 bases separating them. CDR3 sequence: CATSRDPRRAYNEQFF. As DNA, the CDR3 is TGTGCCACCAGCAGAGATCCCCGCCGGGCCTACAATGAGCAGTTCTTC. Filled out from reference TRBV15 and TRBJ2-1, the complete variable domain reads DAMVIQNPRYQVTQFGKPVTLSCSQTLNHNVMYWYQQKSSQAPKLLFHYYDKDFNNEADTPDNFQSRRPNTSFCFLDIRSPGLGDTAMYLCATSRDPRRAYNEQFFGPGTRLTVL.

This clonotype has at least ten counts. The CDR3 DNA sequence: TGTGCCAGCAGCTTACAGCCGGTAGCCTACGAGCAGTACTTC. Protein sequence: CASSLQPVAYEQYF. The V call is TRBV7-2, the J call TRBJ2-7; D remains ambiguous. CDR1 is SGHTA and CDR2 is FQGNSA in the germline V gene. The CDR3 loop spans 14 amino acids. The V and J ends lost 2 bases and 2 bases respectively, with 10 bases between them.

This clonotype was counted a few times. The chain recombines TRBV29-1 with TRBJ2-3; 9 nucleotides agree with TRBD2. V dropped 4 bases and J dropped 1; count of bases not matched to a gene: 24. CDR1 SQVTM and CDR2 ANQGSEA come from the germline V gene. The length of the CDR3 is 21 residues. For the CDR3, the DNA is TGCAGCGTTGTGGGCGCTAGCGGGAAAACTAAGCAGGTGTGGGGCACAGATACGCAGTATTTT. It translates to CSVVGASGKTKQVWGTDTQYF.

This chain uses TRBV7-9 with TRBJ2-4; no clear D gene. The CDR3 is 14 amino acids. Germline CDR1 and CDR2: SEHNR and FQNEAQ (reference sequence). Trimming left V 5 bases short and J 2 bases short, with 10 bases between. Here the CDR3 reads CASSPGVSKNIQYF. DNA for the CDR3: TGTGCCAGCAGCCCCGGAGTTTCCAAAAACATTCAGTACTTC.

The chain joins TRBV29-1 to TRBJ2-7, with TRBD2 identical over 10 bases. V was pared by 3 bases and J by 3 bases, with 11 bases of the junction left unmatched. The length of the CDR3 is 16 residues. CDR1 and CDR2 (germline): SQVTM, ANQGSEA. DNA for the CDR3: TGCAGCGTTGAGGGGGTAGCGGGAGGCCCAGACTACGAGCAGTACTTC. This encodes CSVEGVAGGPDYEQYF.

The chain recombines TRBV12-3 or TRBV12-4 with TRBJ1-3, with D uncertain. This CDR3 spans 15 amino acids. V shed 4 bases and J shed 0 bases, with 10 bases lying between them. The CDR3: CASSSDGYSGNTIYF. The DNA for the CDR3 is TGTGCCAGCAGTTCGGACGGATACTCTGGAAACACCATATATTTT.

This clonotype was counted ten times or more. The gene calls are TRBV5-8 and TRBJ2-1, with 9 bases identical to TRBD2. This CDR3 region has 17 residues. Germline trimming cut 1 base from V and 3 bases from J; bases unmatched to any gene: 8. Germline loops: CDR1 SGHTS, CDR2 YDEGEE. The DNA of the CDR3 is TGTGCCAGCAGCTTGCTGACTAGCGGAACTTTCTACAATGAGCAGTTCTTC. Translating gives CASSLLTSGTFYNEQFF.

This clonotype was seen more than once but under ten times. The chain combines TRBV28 with TRBJ2-7; TRBD1 aligns across 9 bases. CDR1 and CDR2 from the germline V gene are MDHEN and SYDVKM. The CDR3 length is 15 residues. The V and J ends lost 7 bases and 0 bases, in that order; junction bases with no gene match: 7. The CDR3 region is CASNTGTGNSYEQYF. The CDR3 bases are TGTGCCAGCAACACCGGGACAGGGAACTCCTACGAGCAGTACTTC. Drawing the rest from reference TRBV28 and TRBJ2-7, the complete variable domain is DVKVTQSSRYLVKRTGEKVFLECVQDMDHENMFWYRQDPGLGLRLIYFSYDVKMKEKGDIPEGYSVSREKKERFSLILESASTNQTSMYLCASNTGTGNSYEQYFGPGTRLTVT.

The V call is TRBV6-1, the J call TRBJ1-2; D is undetermined. Trimming left V 5 bases short and J 0 bases short, with 13 bases between. The V gene's germline CDR1 is MNHNS and CDR2 SASEGT. This CDR3 is built from 15 residues. The CDR3 here is CASSPWERTNYGYTF. CDR3 DNA: TGTGCCAGCAGTCCCTGGGAACGAACTAACTATGGCTACACCTTC.

The rearrangement uses TRBV18 and TRBJ1-2; no clear D. The CDR3 is 15 residues long. Germline CDR1 KGHSH, CDR2 LQKENI. V was cut by 0 bases and J by 3 bases, with 11 bases left in between. DNA of the CDR3: TGTGCCAGCTCACCACCCTCGAGGAAGGACTATGGCTACACCTTC. It translates to CASSPPSRKDYGYTF.

In its sample, this clonotype was seen many times. The rearrangement joins TRBV9 to TRBJ2-5; TRBD2 is a possible D gene (5 bases). The CDR3 extends over 14 amino acids. Germline V CDR1 and CDR2: SGDLS, YYNGEE. Trimming removed 2 bases at V and 2 bases at J, with 10 bases between. DNA for the CDR3: TGTGCCAGCAGCGTTGGGAGTCGACAAGAGACCCAGTACTTC. It is translated as CASSVGSRQETQYF.

This clonotype was counted many times. The V gene is TRBV4-1, the J gene TRBJ2-5; D gene ambiguous. Trimming took off 0 bases at V and 3 bases at J, with 11 bases between the two ends. Germline V lookup: CDR1 MGHRA, CDR2 YSYEKL. The CDR3 has 15 amino acids. This CDR3 reads CASSQDERLKETQYF. The CDR3 coding sequence is TGCGCCAGCAGCCAAGACGAGAGATTAAAAGAGACCCAGTACTTC.

This clonotype was seen repeatedly, ten times or more. The gene calls are TRBV3-1 and TRBJ2-3; D call uncertain. Germline V gene lookup returns CDR1 LGHDT and CDR2 YNNKEL (reference sequence). V was shortened by 3 bases and J by 0 bases, with 7 bases between the two germline ends. The CDR3 is made up of 14 amino acids. CDR3: CASSHLGSTDTQYF. In nucleotides, the CDR3 is TGTGCCAGCAGCCATCTAGGCAGCACAGATACGCAGTATTTT.

This clonotype turned up a few times. The chain joins TRBV5-1 to TRBJ2-5; weak D call: TRBD2 (6 bases). V lost 0 bases to trimming and J lost 4 bases, with 10 bases between them. This CDR3 contains 14 residues. Germline V gene lookup returns CDR1 SGHRS and CDR2 YFSETQ. CDR3 residues: CASSLVGGGETQYF. CDR3 DNA: TGCGCCAGCAGCTTGGTGGGGGGAGGAGAGACCCAGTACTTC. Using reference TRBV5-1 and TRBJ2-5 for the parts outside the CDR3, the full variable domain is KAGVTQTPRYLIKTRGQQVTLSCSPISGHRSVSWYQQTPGQGLQFLFEYFSETQRNKGNFPGRFSGRQFSNSRSEMNVSTLELGDSALYLCASSLVGGGETQYFGPGTRLLVL.

In this sample, this clonotype turned up a few times. The CDR3 sequence is CASSQEKGAGLHQETQYF. CDR3 nucleotides: TGCGCCAGCAGCCAAGAAAAGGGTGCGGGACTCCACCAAGAGACCCAGTACTTC. The rearrangement joins TRBV4-1 to TRBJ2-5; tentatively, D is TRBD2 (6 bases). Between the trimmed V and J ends, which lost 0 bases and 0 bases, there was a span of 17 bases. The germline CDR1 and CDR2 sequences are MGHRA and YSYEKL. The CDR3 runs to 18 residues.